This T cell receptor (beta chain) is from a study of blood T cells in healthy people across ages. The study, taken as a whole, reports: Reliance upon unsorted PBMCs precluded definitive naive versus antigen-experienced comparison. Donors of long life had a larger count of naive CD4+ cells and greater diversity than aged donors.

The donors, healthy Caucasians from Russia, were aged roughly 6 to 90. It was with a sample-barcoded 5' primer and a J-beta primer mix that a second PCR of roughly 7 to 12 cycles was run. Each cDNA molecule received a tag from a template-switch adaptor that had 12 random nucleotides. TCRdb used MiXCR to reprocess the 5' RACE reads, holding one entry per CDR3 protein. The profile shows around 1.7 million distinct CDR3 sequences, roughly 28% of them singletons. Note on this clonotype: Antigen specificity is unknown.

The CDR3 extends over 18 amino acids. The V segment lost 1 base and the J segment 8 bases; nucleotides outside the gene matches: 16. The V gene's germline CDR1 is LGHDT and CDR2 YNNKEL (reference sequence). The sample comprised blood. The clonotype originates from a woman aged 30 to 39 in good health. The J gene is TRBJ2-3, the V gene TRBV3-1, with TRBD2 identical over 9 bases. CDR3 sequence: CASSQVIAGDPRRITQYF. CDR3 bases: TGTGCCAGCAGCCAAGTCATAGCGGGGGACCCCCGACGAATTACGCAGTATTTT.